These 13 T cell receptor beta chains originate from one sample sequenced in a study of T cell changes during pregnancy in multiple sclerosis. Assay used: immunoSEQ multiplex PCR; TCRdb lists only in-frame clones, some missing. Of more than 90,000 clones detected, 80% to 95% appear once; the ten largest clones hold 1.5% to 1.9%. The sequences come from peripheral blood, collected in the third trimester of pregnancy. The receptors come from a female donor with multiple sclerosis, enrolled in a pregnancy study.

V gene TRBV28 combines with J gene TRBJ1-2, with D possibly TRBD1 on 6 matching bases. The germline V gene encodes CDR1 MDHEN and CDR2 SYDVKM. CDR3 size: 12 residues. Trimming took 4 bases from V and 3 from J, leaving 6 bases between them. The CDR3 nucleotides read TGTGCCAGCAGTTCAGGGGACTATGGCTACACCTTC. It encodes CASSSGDYGYTF.

This clone was counted only a few times. The chain carries TRBV5-1 and TRBJ2-7; possible D gene TRBD1, 5 bases. This CDR3 has 13 residues. V was cut by 1 base and J by 2 bases, with 7 bases left in between. CDR1 is SGHRS, CDR2 YFSETQ, per germline. The CDR3 is CASSLQGPYEQYF. The DNA of the CDR3 is TGCGCCAGCAGCTTGCAGGGTCCCTACGAGCAGTACTTC. The full variable domain, completed using reference TRBV5-1 and TRBJ2-7, is KAGVTQTPRYLIKTRGQQVTLSCSPISGHRSVSWYQQTPGQGLQFLFEYFSETQRNKGNFPGRFSGRQFSNSRSEMNVSTLELGDSALYLCASSLQGPYEQYFGPGTRLTVT.

The sample holds one count of this clone. J is TRBJ2-5 and V is TRBV5-6; tentative D call: TRBD2 (5 bases). This CDR3 is built from 15 residues. Germline CDR1 is SGHDT and CDR2 is YYEEEE. The germline V and J ends were trimmed by 4 bases and 5 bases, with 18 bases remaining between them. CDR3: CASSRHEFWEETQYF. CDR3 nucleotides: TGTGCCAGCAGCCGCCACGAGTTCTGGGAGGAGACCCAGTACTTC.

The chain combines TRBV5-8 with TRBJ2-1; 11 nucleotides agree with TRBD2. Trimming at V came to 1 base and at J to 7 bases, leaving 7 bases not matched to a gene. Looked up from germline, CDR1 is SGHTS and CDR2 is YDEGEE. This CDR3 has 16 amino acids. The CDR3 region is CASSLRLAGGRNEQFF. The CDR3 DNA follows: TGTGCCAGCAGCTTGAGGCTAGCGGGGGGCCGGAATGAGCAGTTCTTC.

The chain couples TRBV5-3 to TRBJ2-6; 11 bases align to TRBD2. TRBV5-3 is sorted into the ORF group, with uncertain function. The V segment lost 0 bases and the J segment 3 bases; nucleotides outside the gene matches: 8. This CDR3 has 19 amino acids. This CDR3 is CARSLVASGGPVGANVLTF. CDR3 DNA: TGTGCCAGAAGCTTGGTAGCTAGCGGGGGGCCCGTTGGGGCCAACGTCCTGACTTTC.

This chain connects TRBV29-1 to TRBJ1-1, with TRBD1 matching 9 bases. The CDR3 covers 15 residues. V was clipped by 3 bases and J by 3 bases; unmatched bases: 8. Per the germline V gene, CDR1 is SQVTM and CDR2 is ANQGSEA. As DNA, the CDR3 is TGCAGCGTTGACCCCGGGACAGGGATTGACACTGAAGCTTTCTTT. Protein product: CSVDPGTGIDTEAFF.

The chain couples TRBV5-1 to TRBJ1-1; TRBD1 matches 9 bases. There are 14 residues in the CDR3. Germline CDR1 SGHRS, CDR2 YFSETQ. The V gene end was trimmed by 0 bases and the J gene end by 6 bases; junction bases not matched to a gene: 3. The CDR3 loop reads CASSLDRGQAEAFF. The CDR3 DNA sequence: TGCGCCAGCAGCTTGGACAGGGGGCAAGCTGAAGCTTTCTTT.

This clone was seen a handful of times. The V and J genes are TRBV7-9 and TRBJ1-1; D perhaps matches TRBD1 (5 bases). CDR1 is SEHNR, CDR2 FQNEAQ, per germline (reference sequence). This CDR3 has 12 residues. Trimming took 8 bases from V and 1 from J, leaving 8 bases between them. CDR3 sequence reads: CASQGANTEAFF. CDR3 coding DNA: TGTGCCAGCCAAGGGGCGAACACTGAAGCTTTCTTT.

The chain is built from TRBV28 and TRBJ2-7, with 10 bases that match TRBD2. The germline V gene encodes CDR1 MDHEN and CDR2 SYDVKM. CDR3 length equals 15 residues. Trimming at V came to 4 bases and at J to 3 bases, leaving 6 bases not matched to a gene. The CDR3 nucleotides are TGTGCCAGCAGTTCCCTAGCGGGAGTGCTCTACGAGCAGTACTTC. The encoded protein is CASSSLAGVLYEQYF.

V gene TRBV9 combines with J gene TRBJ1-1; 8 nucleotides align to TRBD1. The CDR3 spans 15 residues. V shed 4 bases and J 5 bases; nucleotides not matched to a gene: 10. Germline CDR1 reads SGDLS; CDR2 reads YYNGEE. CDR3 amino acids: CASSPTGTGGTEAFF. The CDR3 coding sequence is TGTGCCAGCAGCCCAACCGGGACAGGAGGGACTGAAGCTTTCTTT.

The rearrangement uses TRBV10-1 and TRBJ2-3; D call uncertain. Germline lookup yields CDR1 WNHNN and CDR2 SYGVQD (reference sequence). V was trimmed by 3 bases and J by 4 bases, leaving 8 bases between them. This CDR3 region has 13 residues. The CDR3 DNA sequence: TGCGCCAGCAGTGAAGAAAGCCCAGATACGCAGTATTTT. Translating it yields CASSEESPDTQYF.

The gene calls are TRBV5-1 and TRBJ1-6; no clear D. The CDR3 extends over 17 amino acids. The germline V gene has CDR1 SGHRS and CDR2 YFSETQ. V was trimmed by 0 bases and J by 0 bases, leaving 10 bases between them. The CDR3 DNA follows: TGCGCCAGCAGCTTGGTAGCACCCAGCTCCTATAATTCACCCCTCCACTTT. Its translation: CASSLVAPSSYNSPLHF.

The chain employs TRBV7-6 and TRBJ1-1; no firm D call. This CDR3 is 14 amino acids long. In germline, CDR1 is SGHVS, CDR2 FNYEAQ. Trimming cost V 2 bases and J 1 base, with 8 bases left between them. The CDR3 loop reads CASSLRETNTEAFF. The CDR3 DNA follows: TGTGCCAGCAGCTTAAGGGAGACGAACACTGAAGCTTTCTTT.